Sequencing of this TCR beta chain was carried out in a study of beta chain features in type 1 diabetes. In the study overall: No age, gender or cell yield differences were seen between patients and healthy donors. Study-wide results and caveats: High TCR expression in some cells could lead to their over-representation in cDNA sequencing. TCRB CDR3s were moderately but significantly shorter in Type 1 diabetes patients in all four CD4+ subsets.

cDNA synthesis used the whole RNA isolate, giving expressed TCRB sequences. Profiling relied on immunoSEQ multiplex PCR, and the TCRdb table lists in-frame clones only, not all of them. This table holds about 700,000 clones, roughly 12% found once. Regarding this clone: Antigen: not known.

The CDR3 has 12 residues. Trimming took off 2 bases at V and 10 bases at J, with 9 bases between the two ends. The germline V gene encodes CDR1 SEHNR and CDR2 FQNEAQ (reference sequence). The TCR sequence derives from a man aged 18-30 years with type 1 diabetes. Sequenced material: naive CD4+ T cells from blood. The chain is built from TRBV7-9 and TRBJ2-1, with D possibly TRBD2 on 6 matching bases. The CDR3 DNA follows: TGTGCCAGCAGCTTACTAGCGTGGGAGCAGTTCTTC. This codes for CASSLLAWEQFF.